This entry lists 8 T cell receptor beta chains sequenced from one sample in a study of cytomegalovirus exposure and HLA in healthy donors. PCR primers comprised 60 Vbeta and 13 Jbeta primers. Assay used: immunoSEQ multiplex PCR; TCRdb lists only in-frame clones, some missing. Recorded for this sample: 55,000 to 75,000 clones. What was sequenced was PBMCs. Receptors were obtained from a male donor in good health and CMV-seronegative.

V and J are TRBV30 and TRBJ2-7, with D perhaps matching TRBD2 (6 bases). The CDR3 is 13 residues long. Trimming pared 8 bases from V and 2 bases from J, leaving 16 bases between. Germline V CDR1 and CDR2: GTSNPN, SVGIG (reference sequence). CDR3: CAAHRREAYEQYF. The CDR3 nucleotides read TGTGCCGCTCACCGGAGGGAGGCCTACGAGCAGTACTTC.

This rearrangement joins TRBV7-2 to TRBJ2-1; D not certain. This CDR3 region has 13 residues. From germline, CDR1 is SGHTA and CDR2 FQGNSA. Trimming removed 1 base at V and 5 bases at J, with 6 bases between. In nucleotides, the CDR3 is TGTGCCAGCAGCTTAGTCCAGGACAATGAGCAGTTCTTC. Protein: CASSLVQDNEQFF.

The CDR3, as DNA: TGTGCCAGCAGCTTCCTTGGGCAGGGAAGAAATGAAAAACTGTTTTTT. Protein product: CASSFLGQGRNEKLFF. V usage is TRBV7-6 and J usage is TRBJ1-4; D perhaps matches TRBD1 (5 bases). The V end lost 3 bases, the J end lost 5 bases, and 16 bases lay between the germline ends. CDR3 length equals 16 residues. CDR1 and CDR2 (germline): SGHVS, FNYEAQ. Using reference TRBV7-6 and TRBJ1-4 for the parts outside the CDR3, the full variable domain is GAGVSQSPRYKVTKRGQDVALRCDPISGHVSLYWYRQALGQGPEFLTYFNYEAQQDKSGLPNDRFSAERPEGSISTLTIQRTEQRDSAMYRCASSFLGQGRNEKLFFGSGTQLSVL.

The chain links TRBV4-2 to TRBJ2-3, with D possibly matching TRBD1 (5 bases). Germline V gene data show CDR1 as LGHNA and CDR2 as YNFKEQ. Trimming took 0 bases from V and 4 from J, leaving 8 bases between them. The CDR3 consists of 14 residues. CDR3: CASSQEGRADTQYF. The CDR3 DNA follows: TGTGCCAGCAGCCAAGAGGGGCGAGCAGATACGCAGTATTTT.

CDR3 nucleotide sequence: TGTGCCAGCAGCGGTACGGGACAGGAGGGCTATGGCTACACCTTC. Translation gives CASSGTGQEGYGYTF. The V and J genes are TRBV7-2 and TRBJ1-2; 8 bases match TRBD1. V was clipped by 5 bases and J by 4 bases; unmatched bases: 9. CDR3 size: 15 residues. The germline V gene encodes CDR1 SGHTA and CDR2 FQGNSA. The whole variable domain, filled in from reference TRBV7-2 and TRBJ1-2, reads GAGVSQSPSNKVTEKGKDVELRCDPISGHTALYWYRQSLGQGLEFLIYFQGNSAPDKSGLPSDRFSAERTGGSVSTLTIQRTQQEDSAVYLCASSGTGQEGYGYTFGSGTRLTVV.

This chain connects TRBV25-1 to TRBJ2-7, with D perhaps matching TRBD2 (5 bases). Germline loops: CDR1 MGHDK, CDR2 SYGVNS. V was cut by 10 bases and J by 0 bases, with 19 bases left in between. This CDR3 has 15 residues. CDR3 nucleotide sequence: TGTGCCATCCGAGGGCGAGTCACGAGCTCCTACGAGCAGTACTTC. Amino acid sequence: CAIRGRVTSSYEQYF.

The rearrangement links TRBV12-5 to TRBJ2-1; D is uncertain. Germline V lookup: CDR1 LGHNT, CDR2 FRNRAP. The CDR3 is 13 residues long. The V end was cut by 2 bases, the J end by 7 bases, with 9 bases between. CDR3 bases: TGTGCTAGTGGTTTGTTTACCCGGAATGAGCAGTTCTTC. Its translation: CASGLFTRNEQFF.

CDR3 DNA sequence: TGTGCCAGCAGCCGACTAGCGGGAGATACCGGGGAGCTGTTTTTT. This encodes CASSRLAGDTGELFF. J is TRBJ2-2 and V is TRBV7-6, with 12 bases identical to TRBD2. CDR3 size: 15 residues. Germline trimming cut 5 bases from V and 5 bases from J; bases unmatched to any gene: 3. Germline values: CDR1 SGHVS, CDR2 FNYEAQ. Using reference TRBV7-6 and TRBJ2-2 for the parts outside the CDR3, the full variable domain is GAGVSQSPRYKVTKRGQDVALRCDPISGHVSLYWYRQALGQGPEFLTYFNYEAQQDKSGLPNDRFSAERPEGSISTLTIQRTEQRDSAMYRCASSRLAGDTGELFFGEGSRLTVL.